Listed here are 7 T cell receptor beta chains from one sample, sequenced in a study of blood T cell repertoires in COVID-19. Only in-frame clones appear in the TCRdb table, and some are missing; sequencing was by immunoSEQ multiplex PCR. The data show 140,000 to 150,000 clones, about 80% seen once. What was sequenced was peripheral blood. Receptor source: a man in his sixties or seventies who had recovered from COVID-19.

The genes are TRBV2 and TRBJ2-5; 7 bases fit TRBD1. Germline V gives CDR1 SNHLY, CDR2 FYNNEI. Unmatched junction bases numbered 7, after V lost 7 bases and J lost 5 bases. CDR3 length: 13 residues. Here the CDR3 reads CASNRQGSETQYF. As DNA, the CDR3 is TGTGCCAGCAACCGACAGGGTTCGGAGACCCAGTACTTC.

This clone was seen just once. This chain uses TRBV5-1 with TRBJ1-1; D not certain. The germline CDR1 and CDR2 sequences are SGHRS and YFSETQ. Trimming shortened V by 4 bases and J by 7 bases, and 17 bases separated the two germline ends. The CDR3 runs 14 residues. CDR3 amino acids: CASSLWTGSYEAFF. The DNA of the CDR3 is TGCGCCAGCAGCCTATGGACTGGGAGTTATGAAGCTTTCTTT.

This clone was observed a few times. The J gene is TRBJ2-3, the V gene TRBV7-3; D possibly corresponds to TRBD1 (6 bases). The V end was cut by 5 bases, the J end by 5 bases, with 8 bases between. Germline CDR1 is SGHTA and CDR2 is FQGTGA. This CDR3 region has 12 residues. CDR3 sequence: CASSQTGDTQYF. CDR3 nucleotides: TGTGCCAGCAGCCAGACAGGAGATACGCAGTATTTT.

V gene TRBV7-9 combines with J gene TRBJ2-2; the D gene is possibly TRBD1 (6 bases). The CDR3 extends over 15 amino acids. The germline gives CDR1 SEHNR, CDR2 FQNEAQ (reference sequence). Trimming took 3 bases from V and 3 from J, leaving 11 bases between them. The CDR3 coding sequence is TGTGCCAGCAGCTTCGTCAGGGGCGACACCGGGGAGCTGTTTTTT. Residues: CASSFVRGDTGELFF.

A few counts support this clone. This chain joins TRBV5-1 and TRBJ2-1; 8 bases map to TRBD1. The CDR3 is 15 amino acids. CDR1 SGHRS and CDR2 YFSETQ come from the germline V gene. The V segment lost 4 bases and the J segment 5 bases; nucleotides outside the gene matches: 8. The CDR3 reads CASSLEGQDNNEQFF. The DNA of the CDR3 is TGCGCCAGCAGCCTGGAGGGACAGGATAACAATGAGCAGTTCTTC. Based on the CDR3 plus reference TRBV5-1 and TRBJ2-1, the full variable domain is KAGVTQTPRYLIKTRGQQVTLSCSPISGHRSVSWYQQTPGQGLQFLFEYFSETQRNKGNFPGRFSGRQFSNSRSEMNVSTLELGDSALYLCASSLEGQDNNEQFFGPGTRLTVL.

This clone was seen a single time. V usage is TRBV24-1 and J usage is TRBJ2-2, with D possibly matching TRBD1 (5 bases). The V end was cut by 3 bases, the J end by 2 bases, with 9 bases between. The CDR3 has 15 residues. The germline V gene encodes CDR1 KGHDR and CDR2 SFDVKD. The CDR3 reads CATSDVGQNTGELFF. In nucleotides, the CDR3 is TGTGCCACCAGTGATGTAGGACAAAACACCGGGGAGCTGTTTTTT.

The chain carries TRBV2 and TRBJ1-6, with D tentatively TRBD1 (6 bases). Germline CDR1 and CDR2: SNHLY and FYNNEI. The CDR3 is 15 amino acids. V was trimmed by 3 bases and J by 6 bases, leaving 12 bases between them. CDR3 sequence reads: CASSDRGEINSPLHF. CDR3 sequence (DNA): TGTGCCAGCAGTGACAGGGGCGAAATTAATTCACCCCTCCACTTT.